This TCR beta chain was sequenced in a study of blood T cell repertoires in COVID-19. In the study overall: Samples of COVID-19 (acute and convalescent) were obtained from the United States, Italy and Spain.

This clone came up once. Sequencing was performed with immunoSEQ multiplex PCR; in TCRdb, only in-frame clones are kept and a portion is missing. The sample lists about 98,000 clones, about 80% seen once, with around a sixth in the top ten. The CDR3 length is 17 residues. CDR1 and CDR2 from the germline V gene are MDHEN and SYDVKM. With 3 bases clipped from V and 0 bases from J, the junction kept 6 bases outside the gene matches. This TCR derives from a man at least 80 years old with acute or convalescent COVID-19. The chain recombines TRBV28 with TRBJ1-3, with 9 bases that match TRBD1. The sequenced material came from peripheral blood. CDR3 nucleotide sequence: TGTGCCAGCAGTTTCCAACAGGGGGCATTCTCTGGAAACACCATATATTTT. Protein: CASSFQQGAFSGNTIYF.